The next 18 T cell receptor beta chains were all read from a single sample in a study of tumor-infiltrating lymphocytes in primary liver carcinoma. A primer in the constant region served to generate TCR beta cDNA from 500 to 600 ng of total RNA. What produced the TCR beta libraries was three nested multiplex PCR rounds using slightly modified ARM-PCR. TRBV1-TRBV30 forward primers and a C-beta reverse primer were used in the first two PCR rounds, which each ran for around 10 cycles. MiXCR, run by TCRdb on the multiplex PCR reads, gives a single entry per CDR3 protein. The table shows approximately 330,000 distinct CDR3 sequences, with almost 65% occurring only once. Germline DNA was extracted alongside blood RNA, which was obtained from unsorted whole blood. The sequenced sample was peripheral blood. These receptors all come from a man between 40 and 49 years old with primary liver carcinoma and hepatitis B virus infection.

The chain couples TRBV6-6 to TRBJ2-1; tentative D call: TRBD2 (6 bases). Germline assignment: CDR1 MNHNY and CDR2 SVGAGI (reference sequence). The CDR3 extends over 19 amino acids. V gave up 10 bases and J gave up 4 bases, with 32 bases separating them. This chain's CDR3 is CATRYSLPDGIGGYNEQFF. CDR3 sequence (DNA): TGTGCCACCAGATACTCCCTCCCGGACGGTATTGGGGGGTACAATGAGCAGTTCTTC.

As to this clonotype: This may arise from a read error, as a much more abundant clone is one base away. This chain links TRBV6-1 with TRBJ2-3; no reliable D call. CDR1 is MNHNS, CDR2 SASEGT, per germline. The CDR3 extends over 12 amino acids. Written as DNA, the CDR3 is TGTGTCAGCAGGACGGACACAGATACGCAGTATTTT. It translates to CVSRTDTDTQYF.

This clonotype occurred many times. The chain joins TRBV6-5 to TRBJ2-7, with a possible D match to TRBD1 (5 bases). V was pared by 3 bases and J by 5 bases, with 14 bases between. The CDR3 spans 14 residues. The germline gives CDR1 MNHEY, CDR2 SVGAGI. CDR3 nucleotide sequence: TGTGCCAGCAGTTATAATAAGGGGCCCCACGAGCAGTACTTC. Its protein is CASSYNKGPHEQYF.

Comment on this clonotype: A junction end diverges from the germline sequence, so it may reflect a read error. V usage is TRBV7-9 and J usage is TRBJ2-7; D is ambiguous. The V gene's germline CDR1 is SEHNR and CDR2 FQNEAQ (reference sequence). This CDR3 comprises 13 residues. The CDR3 loop is CASSPDAAYELYF. CDR3 DNA sequence: TGTGCCAGCAGCCCCGACGCCGCCTACGAGCTGTACTTC.

The rearrangement links TRBV6-5 to TRBJ2-7, with TRBD2 matching over 8 bases. The CDR3 has 14 amino acids. The germline V gene encodes CDR1 MNHEY and CDR2 SVGAGI. V lost 11 bases, J lost 2 bases, and 11 bases stayed unmatched. The CDR3 DNA reads as TGTGCCTCCAGGCCGGAGGGACTAGCCTACGAGCAGTACTTC. Translated, it gives CASRPEGLAYEQYF.

The table lists this clonotype with many counts. CDR3 sequence (DNA): TGTGCCAGCAGTGCCGGACAGGGGGCGTTTGCGCAGTATTTT. Its protein is CASSAGQGAFAQYF. V gene TRBV6-2 or TRBV6-3 combines with J gene TRBJ2-3, with 11 bases that match TRBD1. The V gene's germline CDR1 is MNHEY and CDR2 SVGEGT. This CDR3 is 14 amino acids long. V gave up 5 bases and J gave up 10 bases; unmatched junction bases: 8.

With regard to this clonotype: A read error may produce the germline difference seen at one junction end. V and J are TRBV11-1 and TRBJ2-1; D possibly matches TRBD1 or TRBD2 (5 bases each). The CDR3 covers 11 residues. CDR1 and CDR2 from the germline V gene are SGHAT and FQDESV (reference sequence). CDR3 in amino acids: CTSSIVGRQFF. CDR3 DNA sequence: TGTACCAGCAGCATAGTGGGACGACAGTTCTTC.

V is TRBV12-3 or TRBV12-4 and J is TRBJ2-5; D gene uncertain. CDR3 length: 14 residues. Trimming took 4 bases from V and 1 from J, leaving 10 bases between them. This CDR3 reads CASSYNSVQETQYF. CDR3 coding DNA: TGTGCCAGCAGTTATAATTCGGTCCAAGAGACCCAGTACTTC.

This clonotype occurred a few times. The genes are TRBV6-6 and TRBJ2-5; D ambiguous. CDR3 length: 13 amino acids. V gave up 2 bases and J gave up 4 bases, with 8 bases separating them. Germline V lookup: CDR1 MNHNY, CDR2 SVGAGI (reference sequence). Written as DNA, the CDR3 is TGTGCCAGCAGTTACAGGTCCACAGAGACCCAGTACTTC. Amino acid sequence: CASSYRSTETQYF.

The chain joins TRBV28 to TRBJ1-2; TRBD1 matches 7 bases. V gave up 5 bases and J gave up 1 base; unmatched junction bases: 10. CDR3 length: 16 amino acids. Germline V gives CDR1 MDHEN, CDR2 SYDVKM. The CDR3 is CASSPSGTAFNYGYTF. CDR3 DNA: TGTGCCAGCAGTCCTTCCGGGACAGCCTTTAACTATGGCTACACCTTC.

The rearrangement uses TRBV5-1 and TRBJ2-5; perhaps TRBD1 as D (5 bases). Looked up from germline, CDR1 is SGHRS and CDR2 is YFSETQ. This CDR3 region has 18 residues. V lost 4 bases to trimming and J lost 2 bases, with 24 bases between them. For the CDR3, the DNA is TGCGCCAGCAGCCATAACGGTCAGGGTTTTGGCCCGCAAGAGACCCAGTACTTC. Residues: CASSHNGQGFGPQETQYF.

Note on this clonotype: The junction departs from the called germline gene at one end, perhaps through a read error. The chain joins TRBV11-2 to TRBJ2-7; D is unresolved. CDR3 length: 15 amino acids. CDR1 is SGHAT, CDR2 FQNNGV, per germline. CDR3 nucleotides: TGTGCCAGCAGCTTAGACGCGGCGATGGTATACGAGCAATACTTC. Amino acids: CASSLDAAMVYEQYF. Looking up the rest from reference TRBV11-2 and TRBJ2-7 gives the full variable domain: EAGVAQSPRYKIIEKRQSVAFWCNPISGHATLYWYQQILGQGPKLLIQFQNNGVVDDSQLPKDRFSAERLKGVDSTLKIQPAKLEDSAVYLCASSLDAAMVYEQYFGPGTRLTVT.

This clonotype was observed a few times. This rearrangement joins TRBV5-5 to TRBJ1-6; maybe TRBD1 (5 bases). Trimming took off 0 bases at V and 7 bases at J, with 11 bases between the two ends. The CDR3 has 15 amino acids. Germline V CDR1 and CDR2: SGHKS, YYEKEE (reference sequence). This CDR3 reads CASSLVTGGNSPLHF. The CDR3 coding sequence is TGTGCCAGCAGCTTGGTTACAGGTGGGAATTCACCCCTCCACTTT.

This chain links TRBV5-4 with TRBJ2-5, with 11 bases matching TRBD2. Losses at the gene ends were 7 bases for V and 4 bases for J; bases not matched to a gene: 9. The CDR3 has 15 amino acids. CDR1 SGHNT and CDR2 YYREEE come from the germline V gene (reference sequence). The CDR3 loop is CASGGLAGGVETQYF. CDR3 in DNA: TGTGCCAGCGGTGGACTAGCGGGTGGGGTAGAGACCCAGTACTTC.

CDR3 coding DNA: TGTGCTAGTGGTTCAGGACAGGGGGGCTTTTATGGCTACACCTTC. Translating gives CASGSGQGGFYGYTF. The chain employs TRBV12-5 and TRBJ1-2, with 10 positions matching TRBD1. Per the germline V gene, CDR1 is LGHNT and CDR2 is FRNRAP. This CDR3 spans 15 amino acids. With V trimmed by 4 bases and J by 5 bases, 7 bases remained unmatched.

For this clonotype: A much larger clone is a single base away; this may be a read error. The rearrangement joins TRBV4-2 to TRBJ1-6; the D is unclear. Germline assignment: CDR1 LGHNA and CDR2 YNFKEQ. The CDR3 length is 17 residues. DNA for the CDR3: TGTGTCAGCAGCCAAGATATGCAGAGCTCCTATAATTCACCCCTCCACTTT. Translating it yields CVSSQDMQSSYNSPLHF.

A word on this clonotype: Germline and junction disagree at one end, which may indicate a read error. The chain couples TRBV12-3 or TRBV12-4 to TRBJ1-5; the D gene is possibly TRBD1 (6 bases). This CDR3 is 13 amino acids long. CDR3 nucleotide sequence: TGTGCCAGCAGTGCAGAGGGAGGACAGCACCAGCATTTT. This translates into CASSAEGGQHQHF.

This chain joins TRBV28 and TRBJ1-2; no reliable D call. This CDR3 comprises 14 residues. V lost 2 bases and J 5 bases, leaving 12 bases between the germline ends. Germline CDR1 reads MDHEN; CDR2 reads SYDVKM. CDR3 loop: CASSLLASLYGYTF. In nucleotides, the CDR3 is TGTGCCAGCAGTTTACTGGCGTCGTTGTATGGCTACACCTTC.